The T cell receptor beta chain under discussion was sequenced for a study of T cell responses to AZD1222 COVID-19 vaccine. Study results and limitations: Spike-specific TCR breadth and depth grew following two AZD1222 doses. Baseline antibody screening turned up just a handful of seropositive AZD1222 recipients.

The V gene's germline CDR1 is SGHRS and CDR2 YFSETQ. V shed 4 bases and J 6 bases; nucleotides not matched to a gene: 9. The CDR3 spans 14 residues. The data were produced by immunoSEQ multiplex PCR, yet TCRdb's version contains in-frame clones alone and is incomplete. The table lists some 90,000 clones, roughly 88% of them singletons, with 19% in the top ten. This clone was detected only once. Its antigen is not identified. This clonotype was obtained from an adult in good health. The specimen was peripheral blood, collected on day 0 of AZD1222 vaccination. The V and J genes are TRBV5-1 and TRBJ1-2; 7 bases map to TRBD1. The CDR3 spells CASSRTDRANGYTF. CDR3 bases: TGCGCCAGCAGCCGGACCGACAGGGCGAATGGCTACACCTTC.